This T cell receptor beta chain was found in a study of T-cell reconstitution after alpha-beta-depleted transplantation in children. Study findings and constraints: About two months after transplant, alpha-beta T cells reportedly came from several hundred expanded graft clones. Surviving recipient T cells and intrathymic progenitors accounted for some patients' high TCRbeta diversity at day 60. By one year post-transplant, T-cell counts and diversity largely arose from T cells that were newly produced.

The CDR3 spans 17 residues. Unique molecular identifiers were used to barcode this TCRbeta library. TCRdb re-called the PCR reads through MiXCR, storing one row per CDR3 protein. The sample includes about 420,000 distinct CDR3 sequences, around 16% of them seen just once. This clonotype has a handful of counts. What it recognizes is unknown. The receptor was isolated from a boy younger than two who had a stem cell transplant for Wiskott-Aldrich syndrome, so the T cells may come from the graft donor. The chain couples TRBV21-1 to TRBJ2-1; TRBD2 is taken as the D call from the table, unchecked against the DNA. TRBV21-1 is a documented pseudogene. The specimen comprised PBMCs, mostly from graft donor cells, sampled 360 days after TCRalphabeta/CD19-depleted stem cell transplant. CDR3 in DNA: TGTGCCAGCAGCAAAGAGGAAGCGGGTCAATCCTACAATGAGCAGTTCTTC. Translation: CASSKEEAGQSYNEQFF.